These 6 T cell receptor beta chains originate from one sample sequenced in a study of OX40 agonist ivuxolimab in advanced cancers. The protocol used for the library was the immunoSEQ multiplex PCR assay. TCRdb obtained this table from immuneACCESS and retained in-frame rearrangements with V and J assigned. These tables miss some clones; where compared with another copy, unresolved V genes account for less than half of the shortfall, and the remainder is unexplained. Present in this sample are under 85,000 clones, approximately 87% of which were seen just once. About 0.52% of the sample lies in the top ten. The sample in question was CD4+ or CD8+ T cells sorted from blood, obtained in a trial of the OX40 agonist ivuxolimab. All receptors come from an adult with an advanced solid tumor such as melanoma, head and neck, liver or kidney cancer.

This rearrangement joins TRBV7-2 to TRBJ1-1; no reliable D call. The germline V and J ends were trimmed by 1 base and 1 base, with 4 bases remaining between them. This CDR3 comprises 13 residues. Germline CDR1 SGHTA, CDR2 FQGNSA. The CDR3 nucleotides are TGTGCCAGCAGCTTAGACAGGAACACTGAAGCTTTCTTT. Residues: CASSLDRNTEAFF.

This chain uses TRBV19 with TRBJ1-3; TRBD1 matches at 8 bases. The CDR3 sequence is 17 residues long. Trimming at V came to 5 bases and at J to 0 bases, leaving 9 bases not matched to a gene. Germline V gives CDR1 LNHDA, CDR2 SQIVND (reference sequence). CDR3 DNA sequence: TGTGCCAGTAGTCCAGGGGCAGGGGGCTTCTCTGGAAACACCATATATTTT. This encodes CASSPGAGGFSGNTIYF.

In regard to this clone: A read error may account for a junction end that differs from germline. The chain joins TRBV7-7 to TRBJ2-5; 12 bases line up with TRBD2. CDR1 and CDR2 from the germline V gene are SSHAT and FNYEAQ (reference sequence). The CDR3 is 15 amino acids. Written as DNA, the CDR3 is TGTGCTAGCAGCTTACTAGCGGGGGGCCAAGAGACCCAGTACTTC. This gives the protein CASSLLAGGQETQYF.

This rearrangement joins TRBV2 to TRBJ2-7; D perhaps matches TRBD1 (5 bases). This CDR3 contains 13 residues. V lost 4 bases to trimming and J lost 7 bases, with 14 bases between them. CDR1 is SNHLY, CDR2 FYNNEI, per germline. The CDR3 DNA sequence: TGTGCCAGCAGTGGGGGCTCGATCTGGGAGCAGTACTTC. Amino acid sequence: CASSGGSIWEQYF. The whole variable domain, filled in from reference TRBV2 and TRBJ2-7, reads EPEVTQTPSHQVTQMGQEVILRCVPISNHLYFYWYRQILGQKVEFLVSFYNNEISEKSEIFDDQFSVERPDGSNFTLKIRSTKLEDSAMYFCASSGGSIWEQYFGPGTRLTVT.

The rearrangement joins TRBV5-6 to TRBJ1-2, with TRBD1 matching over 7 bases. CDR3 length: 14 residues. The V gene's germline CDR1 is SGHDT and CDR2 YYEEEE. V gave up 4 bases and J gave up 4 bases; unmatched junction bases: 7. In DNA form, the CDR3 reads TGTGCCAGCAGCCCCCAGGGACAGCGCTATGGCTACACCTTC. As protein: CASSPQGQRYGYTF.

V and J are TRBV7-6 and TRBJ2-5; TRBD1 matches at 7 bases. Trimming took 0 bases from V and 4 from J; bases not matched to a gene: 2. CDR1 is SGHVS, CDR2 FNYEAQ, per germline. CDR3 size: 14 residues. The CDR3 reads CASSLAGQAETQYF. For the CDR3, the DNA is TGTGCCAGCAGCTTAGCCGGACAGGCAGAGACCCAGTACTTC. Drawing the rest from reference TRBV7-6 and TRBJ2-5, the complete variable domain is GAGVSQSPRYKVTKRGQDVALRCDPISGHVSLYWYRQALGQGPEFLTYFNYEAQQDKSGLPNDRFSAERPEGSISTLTIQRTEQRDSAMYRCASSLAGQAETQYFGPGTRLLVL.